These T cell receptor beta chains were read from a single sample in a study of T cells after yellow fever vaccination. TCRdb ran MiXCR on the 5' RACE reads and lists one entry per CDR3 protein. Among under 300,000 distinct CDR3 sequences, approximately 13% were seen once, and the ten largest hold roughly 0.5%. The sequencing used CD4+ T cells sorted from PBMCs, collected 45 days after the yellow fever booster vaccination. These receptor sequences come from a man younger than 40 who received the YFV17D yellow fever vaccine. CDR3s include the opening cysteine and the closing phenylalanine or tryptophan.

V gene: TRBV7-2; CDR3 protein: CASSLKREDYEHYF
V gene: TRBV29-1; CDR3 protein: CSGGDRGLRGYTF
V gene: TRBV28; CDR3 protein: CASSLVAGQGSTDTQYF
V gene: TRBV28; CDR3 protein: CASSFGGAKNIQYF
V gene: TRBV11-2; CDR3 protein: CASSQNPGTGYNEQFF
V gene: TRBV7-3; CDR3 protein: CASSSQAFTGELFF
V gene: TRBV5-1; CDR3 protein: CASSLASGGIYEQYF
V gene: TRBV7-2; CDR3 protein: CASSLGLAGHEQYF
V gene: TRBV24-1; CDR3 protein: CATSGGQVSKQFF
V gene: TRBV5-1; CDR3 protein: CASNLGDGEQFF
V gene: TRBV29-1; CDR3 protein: CSVGGLAGSGYEQYF
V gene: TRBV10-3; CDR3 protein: CAISYSLGDTEAFF
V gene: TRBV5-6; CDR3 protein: CASSLEGGFYGYTF
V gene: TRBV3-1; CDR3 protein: CASSHAVGGTQETQYF
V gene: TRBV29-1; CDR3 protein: CSVTGPTRNDYGYTF
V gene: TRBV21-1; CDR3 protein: CASPNKEGYEQYF
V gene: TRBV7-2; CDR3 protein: CASSESGTKDTEAFF
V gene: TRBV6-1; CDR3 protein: CASALGRDHEQYF
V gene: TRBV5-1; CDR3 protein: CASSLDSGGQSEQFF
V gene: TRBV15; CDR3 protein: CATSRKGSGANVLTF
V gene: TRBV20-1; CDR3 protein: CSASRSGLLDEQYF
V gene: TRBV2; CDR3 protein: CASSSLWGNIQYF
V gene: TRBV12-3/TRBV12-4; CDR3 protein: CASSPLAYGEQFF
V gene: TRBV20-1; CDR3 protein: CSARDLAGAPDTQYF
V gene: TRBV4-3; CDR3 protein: CASSQLGLNTEAFF
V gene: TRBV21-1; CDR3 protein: CASRGRTGRETQYF
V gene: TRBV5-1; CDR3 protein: CASSGGRNYEQYF
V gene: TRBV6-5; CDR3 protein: CASSYNPPDTSYEQYF
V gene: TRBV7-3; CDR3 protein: CASSKGPSGANVLTF
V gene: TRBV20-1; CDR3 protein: CSARRPQQETQYF
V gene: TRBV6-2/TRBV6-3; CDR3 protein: CASRGLAESYEQYF
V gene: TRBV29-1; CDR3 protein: CSARGASYEQYF
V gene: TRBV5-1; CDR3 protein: CASSLWRKDNEQFF
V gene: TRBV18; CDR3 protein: CASSLEADAYEQYF
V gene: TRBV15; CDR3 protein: CATSSQGSTGELFF
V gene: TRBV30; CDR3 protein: CAWSPLQTQYF
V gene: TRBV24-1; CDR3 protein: CATSAPSGIYNEQFF
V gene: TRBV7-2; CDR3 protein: CASSPPGLLNEQFF
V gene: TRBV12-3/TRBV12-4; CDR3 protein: CASSLGADYGYTF
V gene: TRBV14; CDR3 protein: CASSQVSGHTEKLFF
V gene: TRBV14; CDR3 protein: CASSPHRDRGWNEQFF
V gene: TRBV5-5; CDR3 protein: CASSFHAYGSGELFF
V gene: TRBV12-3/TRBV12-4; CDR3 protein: CASRTGPLGQPQHF
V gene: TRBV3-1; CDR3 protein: CASSQGGQFNYEQYF
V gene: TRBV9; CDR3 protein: CASSVGDEWETQYF
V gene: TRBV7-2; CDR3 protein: CASSSGGARELIETQYF
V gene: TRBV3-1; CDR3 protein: CASSHHDRAYGYTF
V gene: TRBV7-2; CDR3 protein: CASSLGGPNTDTQYF
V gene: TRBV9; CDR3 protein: CASSVGLVGPSEQYF
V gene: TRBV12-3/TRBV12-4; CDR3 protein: CASSFRSSGRGETQYF
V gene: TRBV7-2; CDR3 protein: CASTGAPYSNQPQHF